Listed here is a single T cell receptor (beta chain). This entry is derived from a study of blood T cell repertoires in COVID-19. Clones were sequenced by immunoSEQ multiplex PCR, and TCRdb holds only the in-frame ones, with some missing. The sample contains hundreds of thousands of clones, 86% of which appear only once. Germline CDR1 is SGDLS and CDR2 is YYNGEE. The CDR3 has 15 amino acids. V was pared by 0 bases and J by 0 bases, with 7 bases between. Sequenced sample: PBMCs or T cells enriched from blood (not recorded which). This chain connects TRBV9 to TRBJ1-3; D not certain. The TCR comes from a woman aged 45-65 years in a cohort exposed to, infected with or recovered from COVID-19 (not recorded which). CDR3 DNA: TGTGCCAGCAGCGTAGTGGGCAGCTCTGGAAACACCATATATTTT. It translates to CASSVVGSSGNTIYF.